This T cell receptor beta chain was sequenced in a study of blood T cell repertoires in COVID-19. At the level of the study: Samples of COVID-19 (acute and convalescent) were obtained from the United States, Italy and Spain. PBMCs, B-cell-depleted T cells, or T cells provided the cDNA or gDNA that made up the material.

Original data processing: Cell counts per sample came from amplifying reference gene primers. The data were produced by immunoSEQ multiplex PCR, yet TCRdb's version contains in-frame clones alone and is incomplete. The V and J calls and clone size come from that table; D and trimming were worked out from the DNA. This table has 200,000 to 300,000 clones, about 83% appearing once. This CDR3 is built from 16 residues. Germline V lookup: CDR1 MGHDK, CDR2 SYGVNS. V was trimmed by 3 bases and J by 10 bases, leaving 19 bases between them. This sequence joins TRBV25-1 and TRBJ1-6; D may be TRBD1 (5 bases). The clonotype originates from a man aged 50 to 59 with acute or convalescent COVID-19. Sequencing input: peripheral blood. The CDR3 coding sequence is TGTGCCAGCAGTGAGGAAGGGGCTAGGATGAGATCACCCCTCCACTTT. This translates into CASSEEGARMRSPLHF.